These T cell receptor beta chains were read from a single sample in a study of neurological immune-mediated disorders. One entry per CDR3 protein, called by TCRdb with MiXCR from the 5' RACE reads. Of around 29,000 distinct CDR3 sequences in the sample, about 6% are singletons; the top ten hold about 2.1%. The material sequenced was CD4+ T cells from blood. These receptors were collected from a woman aged 45-65 years in good health. The CDR3 runs from the conserved cysteine through the conserved F or W. A D gene is named only where the DNA matches it firmly. Clone size is stated in some rows and not others, as once, few, many or a class when expanded.

cdr3_length: 16
j_call: TRBJ2-5
v_call: TRBV28
clone_size: many
d_call: TRBD1
cdr3_aa: CASSPRQGAYQETQYF
cdr3_nt: TGTGCCAGCAGTCCTCGACAGGGGGCTTATCAAGAGACCCAGTACTTC

cdr3_length: 14
j_call: TRBJ1-2
v_call: TRBV20-1
clone_size: medium-sized
d_call: TRBD1
cdr3_aa: CSAIRTGGLHGYTF
cdr3_nt: TGCAGTGCTATACGGACAGGGGGCTTGCACGGCTACACCTTC

cdr3_length: 15
j_call: TRBJ2-2
v_call: TRBV9
clone_size: many
d_call: .
cdr3_aa: CASSVGTANTGELFF
cdr3_nt: TGTGCCAGCAGCGTAGGGACAGCCAACACCGGGGAGCTGTTTTTT

cdr3_length: 14
j_call: TRBJ1-5
v_call: TRBV20-1
clone_size: many
d_call: .
cdr3_aa: CSARTGNSNQPQHF
cdr3_nt: TGCAGTGCCCGCACAGGGAACAGCAATCAGCCCCAGCATTTT

cdr3_length: 11
j_call: TRBJ2-7
v_call: TRBV28
clone_size: .
d_call: .
cdr3_aa: CASRADYEQYF
cdr3_nt: TGTGCCAGCAGGGCAGACTACGAGCAGTACTTC

cdr3_length: 16
j_call: TRBJ2-7
v_call: TRBV11-2
clone_size: many
d_call: TRBD2
cdr3_aa: CASSSPRGEHLDEQYF
cdr3_nt: TGTGCCAGCAGCTCCCCGCGGGGGGAACATCTAGACGAGCAGTACTTC

cdr3_length: 13
j_call: TRBJ2-3
v_call: TRBV7-2
clone_size: many
d_call: .
cdr3_aa: CASSRDLTDTQYF
cdr3_nt: TGTGCCAGCAGCCGGGACTTAACAGATACGCAGTATTTT

cdr3_length: 16
j_call: TRBJ2-7
v_call: TRBV28
clone_size: many
d_call: .
cdr3_aa: CASSLPPRLISYEQYF
cdr3_nt: TGTGCCAGCAGTCTGCCCCCGCGGCTGATCTCCTACGAGCAGTACTTC

cdr3_length: 15
j_call: TRBJ2-3
v_call: TRBV27
clone_size: many
d_call: .
cdr3_aa: CASSGIVVSADTQYF
cdr3_nt: TGTGCCAGCAGTGGAATTGTTGTCTCGGCTGATACGCAGTATTTT

cdr3_length: 13
j_call: TRBJ2-7
v_call: TRBV7-9
clone_size: many
d_call: .
cdr3_aa: CASSSGGISEQYF
cdr3_nt: TGTGCCAGCAGCTCCGGCGGAATAAGCGAGCAGTACTTC

cdr3_length: 12
j_call: TRBJ2-1
v_call: TRBV5-1
clone_size: many
d_call: TRBD1
cdr3_aa: CASFGQVGEQFF
cdr3_nt: TGCGCCAGCTTCGGACAGGTCGGTGAGCAGTTCTTC

cdr3_length: 16
j_call: TRBJ1-4
v_call: TRBV5-5
clone_size: many
d_call: .
cdr3_aa: CASSLVMGPGGEKLFF
cdr3_nt: TGTGCCAGCAGCTTGGTTATGGGACCGGGAGGCGAAAAACTGTTTTTT

cdr3_length: 17
j_call: TRBJ1-5
v_call: TRBV20-1
clone_size: many
d_call: TRBD1
cdr3_aa: CSARSGTGKISNQPQHF
cdr3_nt: TGCAGTGCTAGATCCGGGACAGGGAAGATTAGCAATCAGCCCCAGCATTTT

cdr3_length: 14
j_call: TRBJ1-6
v_call: TRBV5-6
clone_size: many
d_call: .
cdr3_aa: CASSLEAKSSPLHF
cdr3_nt: TGTGCCAGCAGCTTGGAGGCCAAGAGTTCACCCCTCCACTTT

cdr3_length: 12
j_call: TRBJ2-1
v_call: TRBV29-1
clone_size: many
d_call: TRBD2
cdr3_aa: CSVESGTSSRFF
cdr3_nt: TGCAGCGTTGAGTCTGGGACTAGCTCGCGGTTCTTC

cdr3_length: 17
j_call: TRBJ1-5
v_call: TRBV12-3/TRBV12-4
clone_size: many
d_call: .
cdr3_aa: CASSPGVGRILNQPQHF
cdr3_nt: TGTGCCAGCAGTCCCGGGGTGGGGAGGATCCTCAATCAGCCCCAGCATTTT

cdr3_length: 21
j_call: TRBJ2-1
v_call: TRBV5-1
clone_size: .
d_call: .
cdr3_aa: CASSFYICSASAGGGGVVQFF
cdr3_nt: .

cdr3_length: 13
j_call: TRBJ2-1
v_call: TRBV7-2
clone_size: many
d_call: .
cdr3_aa: CASSLGYRNEQFF
cdr3_nt: TGTGCCAGCAGCTTAGGGTATCGGAATGAGCAGTTCTTC

cdr3_length: 15
j_call: TRBJ2-1
v_call: TRBV7-3
clone_size: many
d_call: TRBD2
cdr3_aa: CASSSTSGHSHEQFF
cdr3_nt: TGTGCCAGCAGCTCAACTAGCGGACACTCCCATGAGCAGTTCTTC

cdr3_length: 13
j_call: TRBJ2-7
v_call: TRBV5-1
clone_size: many
d_call: .
cdr3_aa: CASSGGMAYEQYF
cdr3_nt: TGCGCCAGCAGCGGAGGAATGGCCTACGAGCAGTACTTC

cdr3_length: 15
j_call: TRBJ2-1
v_call: TRBV27
clone_size: many
d_call: TRBD2
cdr3_aa: CASRLGRAVLHEQFF
cdr3_nt: TGTGCCAGCAGGCTAGGGAGGGCCGTCCTCCATGAGCAGTTCTTC

cdr3_length: 15
j_call: TRBJ2-1
v_call: TRBV18
clone_size: many
d_call: .
cdr3_aa: CASSPLAPGNNEQFF
cdr3_nt: TGTGCCAGCTCACCACTAGCCCCTGGCAACAATGAGCAGTTCTTC

cdr3_length: 15
j_call: TRBJ2-3
v_call: TRBV5-1
clone_size: .
d_call: .
cdr3_aa: CASRGTTTNTGEQYF
cdr3_nt: TGCGCCAGCAGAGGGACAACTACGAACACCGGGGAGCAGTATTTT

cdr3_length: 13
j_call: TRBJ2-3
v_call: TRBV11-2
clone_size: many
d_call: .
cdr3_aa: CASSLDPGGTQYF
cdr3_nt: TGTGCCAGCAGCTTAGATCCCGGGGGTACGCAGTATTTT

cdr3_length: 11
j_call: TRBJ2-1
v_call: TRBV10-1
clone_size: many
d_call: TRBD2
cdr3_aa: CASSGGGEQFF
cdr3_nt: TGCGCCAGCAGTGGGGGGGGGGAGCAGTTCTTC

cdr3_length: 17
j_call: TRBJ2-6
v_call: TRBV10-3
clone_size: many
d_call: TRBD1
cdr3_aa: CAIRARGNGSGANVLTF
cdr3_nt: TGTGCCATCAGGGCCAGGGGGAACGGGTCTGGGGCCAACGTCCTGACTTTC

cdr3_length: 14
j_call: TRBJ2-7
v_call: TRBV10-1
clone_size: .
d_call: TRBD1
cdr3_aa: CASSDRGPSYEQYF
cdr3_nt: TGCGCCAGCAGCGACAGGGGCCCTTCCTACGAGCAGTACTTC

cdr3_length: 16
j_call: TRBJ2-2
v_call: TRBV12-3/TRBV12-4
clone_size: many
d_call: TRBD2
cdr3_aa: CASRKGTSGFSRELFF
cdr3_nt: TGTGCCAGCAGAAAGGGGACTAGCGGGTTCTCGAGGGAGCTGTTTTTT

cdr3_length: 17
j_call: TRBJ2-3
v_call: TRBV7-2
clone_size: many
d_call: TRBD1
cdr3_aa: CASSAPFGTAYWVTQYF
cdr3_nt: TGTGCCAGCAGCGCACCGTTCGGGACAGCCTATTGGGTTACGCAGTATTTT

cdr3_length: 14
j_call: TRBJ2-5
v_call: TRBV11-2
clone_size: many
d_call: .
cdr3_aa: CASSQDGLQETQYF
cdr3_nt: TGTGCCAGCAGCCAGGACGGACTGCAAGAGACCCAGTACTTC

cdr3_length: 15
j_call: TRBJ2-5
v_call: TRBV24-1
clone_size: few
d_call: TRBD2
cdr3_aa: CATSVRGNREETQYF
cdr3_nt: TGTGCCACCAGTGTGCGGGGGAACCGTGAAGAGACCCAGTACTTC

cdr3_length: 16
j_call: TRBJ2-3
v_call: TRBV3-1
clone_size: many
d_call: .
cdr3_aa: CASSQGKGPRTDTQYF
cdr3_nt: TGTGCCAGCAGCCAAGGGAAGGGTCCGCGCACAGATACGCAGTATTTT

cdr3_length: 16
j_call: TRBJ2-1
v_call: TRBV7-2
clone_size: many
d_call: .
cdr3_aa: CASSLSVRTPGSEQFF
cdr3_nt: TGTGCCAGCAGCTTAAGTGTCCGAACCCCTGGTAGTGAGCAGTTCTTC

cdr3_length: 18
j_call: TRBJ2-7
v_call: TRBV7-6
clone_size: many
d_call: TRBD2
cdr3_aa: CASSQESGWRGAGYEQYF
cdr3_nt: TGTGCCAGCAGCCAAGAGTCCGGGTGGCGGGGGGCGGGGTACGAGCAGTACTTC

cdr3_length: 16
j_call: TRBJ1-4
v_call: TRBV6-6
clone_size: many
d_call: .
cdr3_aa: CASSTTRGRINEKLFF
cdr3_nt: TGTGCCAGCAGTACCACCAGGGGCCGGATCAATGAAAAACTGTTTTTT

cdr3_length: 13
j_call: TRBJ2-2
v_call: TRBV19
clone_size: many
d_call: .
cdr3_aa: CASSIGTIGELFF
cdr3_nt: TGTGCCAGTAGTATAGGCACAATCGGGGAGCTGTTTTTT

cdr3_length: 13
j_call: TRBJ2-1
v_call: TRBV20-1
clone_size: many
d_call: .
cdr3_aa: CSARIRLYNEQFF
cdr3_nt: TGCAGTGCTAGAATTCGCCTCTACAATGAGCAGTTCTTC

cdr3_length: 13
j_call: TRBJ1-5
v_call: TRBV29-1
clone_size: medium-sized
d_call: .
cdr3_aa: CSVAGNSNQPQHF
cdr3_nt: TGCAGCGTTGCGGGCAATAGCAATCAGCCCCAGCATTTT

cdr3_length: 11
j_call: TRBJ1-1
v_call: TRBV7-9
clone_size: .
d_call: .
cdr3_aa: CASSTDSKAFF
cdr3_nt: TGTGCCAGCAGCACGGACAGTAAAGCTTTCTTT

cdr3_length: 15
j_call: TRBJ2-7
v_call: TRBV5-1
clone_size: many
d_call: .
cdr3_aa: CASSLSVTGSYEQYF
cdr3_nt: TGCGCCAGCAGCCTCTCGGTTACAGGGAGTTACGAGCAGTACTTC

cdr3_length: 13
j_call: TRBJ2-2
v_call: TRBV7-7
clone_size: many
d_call: .
cdr3_aa: CASSAQNTGELFF
cdr3_nt: TGTGCCAGCAGCGCGCAGAACACCGGGGAGCTGTTTTTT

cdr3_length: 15
j_call: TRBJ1-2
v_call: TRBV5-1
clone_size: many
d_call: TRBD1
cdr3_aa: CASSLVAGQGDGYTF
cdr3_nt: TGCGCCAGCAGCTTGGTGGCGGGACAGGGTGATGGCTACACCTTC

cdr3_length: 14
j_call: TRBJ2-5
v_call: TRBV7-2
clone_size: many
d_call: TRBD1
cdr3_aa: CASSSQGARETQYF
cdr3_nt: TGTGCCAGCAGCTCTCAGGGGGCGAGGGAGACCCAGTACTTC

cdr3_length: 16
j_call: TRBJ2-1
v_call: TRBV3-1
clone_size: many
d_call: TRBD1
cdr3_aa: CASSQVWGQGMNEQFF
cdr3_nt: TGTGCCAGCAGCCAAGTCTGGGGACAGGGAATGAATGAGCAGTTCTTC

cdr3_length: 14
j_call: TRBJ2-1
v_call: TRBV20-1
clone_size: medium-sized
d_call: TRBD2
cdr3_aa: CSATGTSGGSEQFF
cdr3_nt: TGCAGTGCTACCGGGACTAGCGGGGGGAGTGAGCAGTTCTTC

cdr3_length: 17
j_call: TRBJ1-1
v_call: TRBV6-6
clone_size: many
d_call: TRBD1
cdr3_aa: CASSYSGLDRIPAEAFF
cdr3_nt: TGTGCCAGCAGTTACTCAGGTTTGGACAGGATTCCGGCTGAAGCTTTCTTT

cdr3_length: 17
j_call: TRBJ2-1
v_call: TRBV14
clone_size: many
d_call: .
cdr3_aa: CASSQDHGRGGDNEQFF
cdr3_nt: TGTGCCAGCAGCCAAGATCACGGCCGAGGGGGGGACAATGAGCAGTTCTTC

cdr3_length: 13
j_call: TRBJ1-2
v_call: TRBV10-3
clone_size: few
d_call: .
cdr3_aa: CAISEDGAYGYTF
cdr3_nt: TGTGCCATCAGTGAGGACGGGGCCTATGGCTACACCTTC

cdr3_length: 16
j_call: TRBJ1-1
v_call: TRBV4-3
clone_size: many
d_call: TRBD1
cdr3_aa: CASSQEGGYTNTEAFF
cdr3_nt: TGCGCCAGCAGCCAAGAAGGGGGCTACACGAACACTGAAGCTTTCTTT

cdr3_length: 13
j_call: TRBJ1-2
v_call: TRBV10-3
clone_size: many
d_call: .
cdr3_aa: CAISEKGDDGYTF
cdr3_nt: TGTGCCATCAGTGAGAAGGGGGACGATGGCTACACCTTC

cdr3_length: 18
j_call: TRBJ1-1
v_call: TRBV6-2/TRBV6-3
clone_size: many
d_call: TRBD1
cdr3_aa: CASSPRPPGTAMNTEAFF
cdr3_nt: TGTGCCAGCAGCCCCCGGCCCCCCGGGACAGCCATGAACACTGAAGCTTTCTTT

cdr3_length: 17
j_call: TRBJ2-3
v_call: TRBV18
clone_size: many
d_call: .
cdr3_aa: CASSPSGGRSGTDTQYF
cdr3_nt: TGTGCCAGCTCACCATCCGGGGGGCGGTCCGGCACAGATACGCAGTATTTT

cdr3_length: 13
j_call: TRBJ1-1
v_call: TRBV7-9
clone_size: many
d_call: .
cdr3_aa: CASSLQTNTEAFF
cdr3_nt: TGTGCCAGCAGCTTACAGACGAACACTGAAGCTTTCTTT

cdr3_length: 14
j_call: TRBJ2-5
v_call: TRBV11-1
clone_size: many
d_call: .
cdr3_aa: CASSTTRLGETQYF
cdr3_nt: TGTGCCAGCAGCACGACCAGATTAGGGGAGACCCAGTACTTC

cdr3_length: 16
j_call: TRBJ2-1
v_call: TRBV24-1
clone_size: many
d_call: TRBD2
cdr3_aa: CATSDPDSGRYNEQFF
cdr3_nt: TGTGCCACCAGTGACCCTGATAGCGGGAGGTACAATGAGCAGTTCTTC

cdr3_length: 16
j_call: TRBJ1-2
v_call: TRBV28
clone_size: many
d_call: .
cdr3_aa: CASSATHGGGNYGYTF
cdr3_nt: TGTGCCAGCAGTGCCACCCATGGAGGGGGAAACTATGGCTACACCTTC